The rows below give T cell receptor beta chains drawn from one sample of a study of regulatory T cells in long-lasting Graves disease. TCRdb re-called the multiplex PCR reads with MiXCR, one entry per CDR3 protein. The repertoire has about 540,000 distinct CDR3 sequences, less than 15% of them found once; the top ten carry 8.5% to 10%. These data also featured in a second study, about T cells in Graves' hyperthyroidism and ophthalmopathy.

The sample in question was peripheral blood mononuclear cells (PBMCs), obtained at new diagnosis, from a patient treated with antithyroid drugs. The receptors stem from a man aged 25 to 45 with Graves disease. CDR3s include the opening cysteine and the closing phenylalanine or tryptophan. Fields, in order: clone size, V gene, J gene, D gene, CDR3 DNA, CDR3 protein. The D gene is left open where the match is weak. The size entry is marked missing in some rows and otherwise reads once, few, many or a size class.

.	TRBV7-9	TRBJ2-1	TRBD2	TGTGCCAGCAGCCATAGCGGGGGCACTGAGTTCTTC	CASSHSGGTEFF
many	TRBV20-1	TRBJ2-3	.	TGCAGTGCCGAGAGGGAGGGGGGGAGGTCCGTCGGAGATACGCAGTATTTT	CSAEREGGRSVGDTQYF
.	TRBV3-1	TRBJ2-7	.	TGTGCCAGCAGCCAGCGGGAAGACTACGAGCAGTACTTC	CASSQREDYEQYF
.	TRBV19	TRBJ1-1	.	TGTGCCAGTAGTAACAGGGCCTCAGAGGCTTTCTTT	CASSNRASEAFF
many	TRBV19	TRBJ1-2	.	TGTGCCAGTAGTATCGGTCTGGGGGTTGACTATGGCTACACCTTC	CASSIGLGVDYGYTF
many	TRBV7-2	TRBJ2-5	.	TGTGCCAGCAGCTCACTAGATGCTCAGACCCAGTACTTC	CASSSLDAQTQYF
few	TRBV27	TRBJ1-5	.	TGTGCCAGCGGTAAGGGCAGTATCAGCAATCAGCCCCAGCATTTT	CASGKGSISNQPQHF
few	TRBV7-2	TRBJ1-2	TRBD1	TGTGCCAGCAGCGCAAGGACAGGGGGCCTCTTTGGCTACACCTTC	CASSARTGGLFGYTF
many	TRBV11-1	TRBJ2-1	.	TGTGCCAGCAGCCCCGGACTCGGGCCCTACAATGAGCAGTTCTTC	CASSPGLGPYNEQFF
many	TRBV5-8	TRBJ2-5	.	TGTGCCAGCAGCCTAGGGACATGGAGGGAGACCCAGTACTTC	CASSLGTWRETQYF
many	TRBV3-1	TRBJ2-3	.	TGTGCCAGCAGCCAGGAGGGGCGGGGAAAAGATACGCAGTATTTT	CASSQEGRGKDTQYF
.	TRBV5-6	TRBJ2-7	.	TGTGCCAGCAGCTTTTGGGGGGGGGCCGAGCAGTACTTC	CASSFWGGAEQYF
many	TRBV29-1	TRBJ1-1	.	TGCAGCGTTGAGGTTGCGGGGACTGAAGCTTTCTTT	CSVEVAGTEAFF
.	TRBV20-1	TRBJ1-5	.	TGCAGTGCTCGGATTCCCAATCAGCCCCAGCATTTT	CSARIPNQPQHF
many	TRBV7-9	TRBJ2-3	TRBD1	TGTGCCAGCAGCTTAGGACCCGGGACAGGGAATATGGATACGCAGTATTTT	CASSLGPGTGNMDTQYF
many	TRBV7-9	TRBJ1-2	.	TGTGCCAGCAGTGCAGTCTACGATGGCTACACCTTC	CASSAVYDGYTF
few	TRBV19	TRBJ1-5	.	TGTGCCAGTAGCCGTACCAGGGAATGGAGACAGCCCCAGCATTTT	CASSRTREWRQPQHF
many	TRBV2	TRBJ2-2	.	TGTGCCAGCAGTACCTTTACCACCGGGGAGCTGTTTTTT	CASSTFTTGELFF